This TCR beta chain emerged from a study of blood T cell repertoires in COVID-19. Across the study: Material from acute and convalescent COVID-19 was sourced from the United States, Italy and Spain.

In the original workflow: Counts of nucleated cells, estimated from reference gene primer amplification, were obtained. The table came from immunoSEQ multiplex PCR; TCRdb's copy has only in-frame clones and leaves some out. V and J calls and clone size are those listed in that table; D and trimming were worked out from the DNA. The sample includes roughly 150,000 clones, roughly nine tenths of them seen just once. Trimming cost V 7 bases and J 4 bases, with 17 bases left between them. The CDR3 consists of 15 residues. Germline CDR1 reads MNHEY; CDR2 reads SVGAGI. The chain employs TRBV6-5 and TRBJ1-3; tentative D call: TRBD1 (6 bases). The sequence came from a woman in her 70s with acute or convalescent COVID-19. The sequenced sample consisted of peripheral blood. The CDR3, as DNA: TGTGCCAGCACCGAGGGGGGGCTGGGGGGAAACACCATATATTTT. Translation: CASTEGGLGGNTIYF.